This T cell receptor (beta chain) originates from a study of beta chain features in type 1 diabetes. The CDR3 covers 15 residues. The germline gives CDR1 SGHRS, CDR2 YFSETQ. Between the trimmed V and J ends, which lost 4 bases and 5 bases, there was a span of 18 bases. Reverse transcription of all isolated RNA meant that expressed TCRB transcripts were sequenced. Repertoires were generated with immunoSEQ multiplex PCR, while TCRdb's copy carries only in-frame clones and drops some. The sample lists some 360,000 clones; roughly a fifth were seen once. The sequencing sample was made of naive CD4+ T cells from blood. This receptor was taken from a woman aged 18-29 years in good health. The chain links TRBV5-1 to TRBJ1-1, with a tentative D call TRBD1 (5 bases). The CDR3 sequence: CASSLDGQGATEAFF. CDR3 nucleotides: TGCGCCAGCAGCCTGGATGGGCAGGGTGCGACTGAAGCTTTCTTT.